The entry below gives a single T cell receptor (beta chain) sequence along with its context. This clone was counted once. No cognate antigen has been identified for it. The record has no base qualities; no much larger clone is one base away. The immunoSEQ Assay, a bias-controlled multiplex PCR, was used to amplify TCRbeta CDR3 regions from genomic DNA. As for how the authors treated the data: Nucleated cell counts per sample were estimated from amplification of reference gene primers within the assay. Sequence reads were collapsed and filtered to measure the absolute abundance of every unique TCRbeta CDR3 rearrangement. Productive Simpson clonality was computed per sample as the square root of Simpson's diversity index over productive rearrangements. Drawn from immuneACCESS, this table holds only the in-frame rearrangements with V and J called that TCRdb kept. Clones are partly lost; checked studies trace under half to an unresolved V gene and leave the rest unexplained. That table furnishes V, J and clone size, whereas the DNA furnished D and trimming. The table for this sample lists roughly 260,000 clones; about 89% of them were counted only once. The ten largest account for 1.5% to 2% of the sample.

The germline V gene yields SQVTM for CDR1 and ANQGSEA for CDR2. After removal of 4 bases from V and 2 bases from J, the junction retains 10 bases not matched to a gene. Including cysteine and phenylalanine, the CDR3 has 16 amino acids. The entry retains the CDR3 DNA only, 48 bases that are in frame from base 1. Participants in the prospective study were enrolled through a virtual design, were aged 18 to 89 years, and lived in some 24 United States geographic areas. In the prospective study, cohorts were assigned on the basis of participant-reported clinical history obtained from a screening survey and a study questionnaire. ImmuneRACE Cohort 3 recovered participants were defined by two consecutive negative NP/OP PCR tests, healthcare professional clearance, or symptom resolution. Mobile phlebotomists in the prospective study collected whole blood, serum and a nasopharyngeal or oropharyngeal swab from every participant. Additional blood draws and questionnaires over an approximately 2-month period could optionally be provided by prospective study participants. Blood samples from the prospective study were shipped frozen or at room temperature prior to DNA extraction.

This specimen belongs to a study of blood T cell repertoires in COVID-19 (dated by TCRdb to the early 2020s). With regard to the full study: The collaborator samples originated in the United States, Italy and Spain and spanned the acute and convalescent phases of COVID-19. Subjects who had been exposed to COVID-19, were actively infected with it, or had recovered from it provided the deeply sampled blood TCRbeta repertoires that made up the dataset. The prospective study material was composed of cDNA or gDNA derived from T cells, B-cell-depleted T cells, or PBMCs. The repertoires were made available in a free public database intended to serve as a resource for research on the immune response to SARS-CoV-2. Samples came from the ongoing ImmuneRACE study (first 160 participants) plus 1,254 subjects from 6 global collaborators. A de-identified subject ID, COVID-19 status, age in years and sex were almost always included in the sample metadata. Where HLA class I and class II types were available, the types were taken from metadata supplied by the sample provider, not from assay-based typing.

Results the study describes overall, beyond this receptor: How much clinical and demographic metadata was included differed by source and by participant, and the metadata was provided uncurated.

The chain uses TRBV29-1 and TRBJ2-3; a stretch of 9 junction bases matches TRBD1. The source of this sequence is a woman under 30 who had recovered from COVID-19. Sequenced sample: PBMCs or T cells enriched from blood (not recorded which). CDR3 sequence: CSVAGTGNPSTDTQYF. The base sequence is TGCAGCGTTGCGGGGACAGGGAATCCCTCCACAGATACGCAGTATTTT.